The present TCR beta chain was sequenced within a study of blood T cell repertoires in COVID-19. This CDR3 has 17 residues. The germline CDR1 and CDR2 sequences are SGHAT and FQNNGV. V lost 0 bases and J lost 2; bases outside the gene matches: 5. Data came from immunoSEQ multiplex PCR; TCRdb stores just in-frame clones and leaves some out. Of about 210,000 clones listed, more than 80% are singletons. Either two negative PCRs, clearance, or symptom resolution qualified Cohort 3 donors as recovered. Sequences were obtained from PBMCs or T cells enriched from blood (not recorded which). V gene TRBV11-2 combines with J gene TRBJ2-7; 12 nucleotides match TRBD2. This TCR came from a man aged 30-40 years who had recovered from COVID-19. The CDR3 sequence: CASSLERASGRAYEQYF. In DNA, the CDR3 is TGTGCCAGCAGCTTAGAAAGGGCTAGCGGGAGGGCCTACGAGCAGTACTTC.